This T cell receptor (beta chain) was captured by sequencing in a study of OX40 agonist ivuxolimab in advanced cancers. The wider study: Those treated in dose escalation had hepatocellular carcinoma, melanoma, renal cell cancer or head and neck cancer. Partial responses, seen in three patients, involved one hepatocellular carcinoma and two cutaneous melanomas.

Assay: immunoSEQ multiplex PCR; the TCRdb copy retains only in-frame clones and omits some. The sample carries about 63,000 clones, approximately 86% recorded once. Per germline, CDR1 MNHNS and CDR2 SASEGT. Deletions cut 0 bases from V and 11 bases from J, with 14 bases between. This CDR3 comprises 14 residues. This receptor was taken from an adult with an advanced solid tumor such as melanoma, head and neck, liver or kidney cancer. This chain links TRBV6-1 with TRBJ1-3; D not certain. This material consisted of CD4+ or CD8+ T cells sorted from blood, taken in a trial of the OX40 agonist ivuxolimab. The CDR3 region has the DNA TGTGCCAGCAGTGAAGCCCAAGGGCCTGGACCCATATATTTT. This codes for CASSEAQGPGPIYF.